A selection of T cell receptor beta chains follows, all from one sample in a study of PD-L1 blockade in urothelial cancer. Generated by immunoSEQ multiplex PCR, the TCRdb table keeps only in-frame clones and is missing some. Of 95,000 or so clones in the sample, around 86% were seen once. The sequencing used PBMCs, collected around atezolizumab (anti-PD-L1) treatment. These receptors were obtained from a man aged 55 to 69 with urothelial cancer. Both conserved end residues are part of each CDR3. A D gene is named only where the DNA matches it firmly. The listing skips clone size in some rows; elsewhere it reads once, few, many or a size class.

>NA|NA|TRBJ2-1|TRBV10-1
TGCGCCAGCAGTGATGGGGGGTCCTACAATGAGCAGTTCTTC
CASSDGGSYNEQFF
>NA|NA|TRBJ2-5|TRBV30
TGTGCCTGGAGTGAAGGGAGGGGGGCGAGGGCAGAGACCCAGTACTTC
CAWSEGRGARAETQYF
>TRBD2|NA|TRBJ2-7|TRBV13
TGTGCCAGCAGCTTAAGCGGGAGGTTGGGAGAGCAGTACTTC
CASSLSGRLGEQYF
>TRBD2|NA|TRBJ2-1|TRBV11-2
TGTGCCAGCAGCTTAGATAATCTGGGACTAGCGGCGTCGAGTGAGCAGTTCTTC
CASSLDNLGLAASSEQFF
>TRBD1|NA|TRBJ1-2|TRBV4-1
TGCGCCAGCAGCCGTTCCGACAGGGCTCTCTACACCTTC
CASSRSDRALYTF
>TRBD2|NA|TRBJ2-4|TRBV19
TGTGCCAGTAGTTTACTAGCGGGAGTCGTTCAGTACTTC
CASSLLAGVVQYF
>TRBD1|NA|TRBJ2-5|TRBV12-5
TGTGCTAGTGGTTTGGTCGGGGACAGGGTGGGAGAGACCCAGTACTTC
CASGLVGDRVGETQYF
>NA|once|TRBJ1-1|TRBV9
TGTGCCAGCAGCCCGACAGGTTCAAGCACTGAAGCTTTCTTT
CASSPTGSSTEAFF
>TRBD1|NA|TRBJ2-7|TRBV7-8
TGTGCCAGCAGCTTAGTGGGACAGGCGAGCTCCTACGAGCAGTACTTC
CASSLVGQASSYEQYF
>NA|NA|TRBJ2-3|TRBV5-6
TGTGCCAGCAGCTTGGGTGGGCCCACAGATACGCAGTATTTT
CASSLGGPTDTQYF
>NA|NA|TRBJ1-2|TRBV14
TGTGCCAGCAGCCAAGGCAGAACATTCTATGGCTACACCTTC
CASSQGRTFYGYTF